These 27 T cell receptor beta chains originate from one sample sequenced in a study of OX40 agonist ivuxolimab in advanced cancers. Profiled with immunoSEQ multiplex PCR; TCRdb holds only in-frame clones, not every one. Found here are some 66,000 clones, less than 85% of them singletons; the top ten hold about 0.76%. The specimen was CD4+ or CD8+ T cells sorted from blood, collected in a trial of the OX40 agonist ivuxolimab. Receptor source: an adult with an advanced solid tumor such as melanoma, head and neck, liver or kidney cancer.

The chain uses TRBV25-1 and TRBJ1-6; no definite D call. Looked up from germline, CDR1 is MGHDK and CDR2 is SYGVNS. The CDR3 has 15 residues. V was clipped by 6 bases and J by 4 bases, with 13 bases between them. CDR3 nucleotide sequence: TGTGCCAGCAGACGGTTAGCGGGGTATAATTCACCCCTCCACTTT. It specifies CASRRLAGYNSPLHF.

The chain couples TRBV4-2 to TRBJ2-3; D is ambiguous. V lost 5 bases and J 5 bases, leaving 14 bases between the germline ends. Germline-derived CDR1 and CDR2 are LGHNA and YNFKEQ. CDR3 length: 14 amino acids. The CDR3 region is CASSLRIEKDTQYF. CDR3 sequence (DNA): TGTGCCAGCAGCTTGCGAATAGAGAAAGATACGCAGTATTTT.

The chain couples TRBV5-4 to TRBJ2-3; either TRBD1 or TRBD2 may fit D (7 bases each). The CDR3 has 15 amino acids. Germline V lookup: CDR1 SGHNT, CDR2 YYREEE (reference sequence). V lost 4 bases, J lost 1 base, and 13 bases lay in between. Written as DNA, the CDR3 is TGTGCCAGCAGCGGGGGGGGGACAGGCACAGATACGCAGTATTTT. It specifies CASSGGGTGTDTQYF.

The chain employs TRBV7-9 and TRBJ2-5; D not certain. Trimming shortened V by 8 bases and J by 6 bases, and 10 bases separated the two germline ends. Germline V gives CDR1 SEHNR, CDR2 FQNEAQ (reference sequence). The CDR3 contains 11 residues. CDR3 region: CASRQMQTQYF. CDR3 nucleotides: TGTGCCAGCCGTCAAATGCAGACCCAGTACTTC. The full variable domain, its missing parts supplied by reference TRBV7-9 and TRBJ2-5, is DTGVSQNPRHKITKRGQNVTFRCDPISEHNRLYWYRQTLGQGPEFLTYFQNEAQLEKSRLLSDRFSAERPKGSFSTLEIQRTEQGDSAMYLCASRQMQTQYFGPGTRLLVL.

The chain carries TRBV19 and TRBJ2-7; TRBD1 matches at 8 bases. Germline V gene lookup returns CDR1 LNHDA and CDR2 SQIVND (reference sequence). This CDR3 is 18 amino acids long. Losses at the gene ends were 3 bases for V and 1 base for J; bases not matched to a gene: 14. The CDR3 protein is CASSITDREVKRSYEQYF. Written as DNA, the CDR3 is TGTGCCAGTAGTATCACGGACAGGGAGGTAAAGCGGTCCTACGAGCAGTACTTC.

This clone was seen only once. This chain uses TRBV7-2 with TRBJ2-2, with D tentatively TRBD1 (6 bases). The V end lost 3 bases, the J end lost 1 base, and 9 bases lay between the germline ends. The germline CDR1 and CDR2 sequences are SGHTA and FQGNSA. The CDR3 is 15 residues long. CDR3 bases: TGTGCCAGCAGCTTCGACAGGCTGAACACCGGGGAGCTGTTTTTT. Translation gives CASSFDRLNTGELFF.

The chain has TRBV6-6 and TRBJ1-2, with TRBD1 as a possible D gene (5 bases). This CDR3 region has 12 residues. V was shortened by 11 bases and J by 4 bases, with 14 bases between the two germline ends. Germline-derived CDR1 and CDR2 are MNHNY and SVGAGI (reference sequence). This CDR3 is CASDEGSYGYTF. CDR3 DNA sequence: TGTGCCTCCGACGAGGGGAGCTATGGCTACACCTTC.

This sequence joins TRBV18 and TRBJ2-2; TRBD1 agrees at 7 bases. The germline V gene has CDR1 KGHSH and CDR2 LQKENI. This CDR3 is 17 amino acids long. Losses at the gene ends were 2 bases for V and 2 bases for J; bases not matched to a gene: 8. DNA of the CDR3: TGTGCCAGCTCACCAGGAAGGCAGGGGGTAAACACCGGGGAGCTGTTTTTT. It encodes CASSPGRQGVNTGELFF.

J is TRBJ1-2 and V is TRBV27, with TRBD1 matching over 8 bases. CDR3 size: 15 residues. V was clipped by 5 bases and J by 2 bases; unmatched bases: 7. CDR1 and CDR2 from the germline V gene are MNHEY and SMNVEV (reference sequence). CDR3 coding DNA: TGTGCCAGCAGTATCCGACAGGGGCGGAACTATGGCTACACCTTC. Translation gives CASSIRQGRNYGYTF.

CDR3 sequence reads: CASSLPGRTEAFF. The CDR3 nucleotides are TGTGCCAGCAGCTTGCCAGGACGCACTGAAGCTTTCTTT. The rearrangement uses TRBV7-2 and TRBJ1-1, with D unresolved. The germline V and J ends were trimmed by 3 bases and 4 bases, with 9 bases remaining between them. The CDR3 runs 13 residues. CDR1 and CDR2 (germline): SGHTA, FQGNSA.

V gene TRBV7-2 combines with J gene TRBJ1-6; 9 nucleotides align to TRBD1. This CDR3 comprises 14 residues. Germline CDR1 SGHTA, CDR2 FQGNSA. J lost 10 bases, V lost 4 bases, and 5 bases had no gene match. The CDR3 DNA sequence: TGTGCCAGCAGCTCGGGACAGGGTGTATCACCCCTCCACTTT. Amino acid sequence: CASSSGQGVSPLHF.

CDR3 DNA sequence: TGCGCCAGCAGCTTGGATGGCATCCCCTTCACAGATACGCAGTATTTT. Its translation is CASSLDGIPFTDTQYF. The chain combines TRBV5-1 with TRBJ2-3; D is undetermined. Between the trimmed V and J ends, which lost 0 bases and 2 bases, there was a span of 13 bases. From germline, CDR1 is SGHRS and CDR2 YFSETQ. This CDR3 region has 16 residues.

The genes are TRBV18 and TRBJ2-7, with unresolved D. The CDR3 extends over 13 amino acids. The germline V and J ends were trimmed by 4 bases and 3 bases, with 10 bases remaining between them. The germline V gene encodes CDR1 KGHSH and CDR2 LQKENI. This CDR3 reads CASSQTDNYEQYF. The CDR3 nucleotides read TGTGCCAGCTCACAAACCGACAACTACGAGCAGTACTTC.

CDR3 protein: CASSFDRSSYNEQFF. The CDR3, as DNA: TGTGCCAGCAGCTTCGACAGGAGCTCCTACAATGAGCAGTTCTTC. The chain recombines TRBV5-8 with TRBJ2-1; D possibly corresponds to TRBD1 (6 bases). CDR3 length equals 15 residues. Germline V CDR1 and CDR2: SGHTS, YDEGEE. The V gene lost 2 bases and the J gene lost 0 bases, with 9 bases spanning the gap.

This clone was recorded a few times. The chain joins TRBV2 to TRBJ2-3; D call uncertain. CDR3 length equals 12 residues. The germline V and J ends were trimmed by 6 bases and 4 bases, with 8 bases remaining between them. CDR1 and CDR2 from the germline V gene are SNHLY and FYNNEI. The CDR3 loop is CASRGEADTQYF. In nucleotides, the CDR3 is TGTGCCAGCAGAGGAGAGGCAGATACGCAGTATTTT.

V usage is TRBV19 and J usage is TRBJ2-7, with TRBD2 as a possible D gene (6 bases). This CDR3 comprises 15 residues. With 2 bases removed from V and 2 bases from J, the gap between germline ends came to 13 bases. CDR1 is LNHDA, CDR2 SQIVND, per germline (reference sequence). DNA of the CDR3: TGTGCCAGTAGTATACTTGGAGGGCCCACCTACGAGCAGTACTTC. Amino acids: CASSILGGPTYEQYF.

There are a few counts of this clone. The V call is TRBV7-9, the J call TRBJ2-7; D is perhaps TRBD2 (5 bases). The CDR3 consists of 11 residues. With 11 bases removed from V and 4 bases from J, the gap between germline ends came to 12 bases. Germline assignment: CDR1 SEHNR and CDR2 FQNEAQ (reference sequence). The CDR3 loop is CAGETGYEQYF. DNA of the CDR3: TGTGCCGGGGAGACGGGATACGAGCAGTACTTC.

J is TRBJ1-1 and V is TRBV28, with 10 nucleotides matching TRBD1. J lost 4 bases, V lost 1 base, and 3 bases had no gene match. The V gene's germline CDR1 is MDHEN and CDR2 SYDVKM. CDR3 size: 15 residues. CDR3 bases: TGTGCCAGCAGTTTATACCGGACAGGGGGCACTGAAGCTTTCTTT. It yields the protein CASSLYRTGGTEAFF. The full variable domain, with the rest looked up from reference TRBV28 and TRBJ1-1, is DVKVTQSSRYLVKRTGEKVFLECVQDMDHENMFWYRQDPGLGLRLIYFSYDVKMKEKGDIPEGYSVSREKKERFSLILESASTNQTSMYLCASSLYRTGGTEAFFGQGTRLTVV.

Only a few counts were recorded for this clone. The chain employs TRBV27 and TRBJ1-2; possible D gene TRBD1, 5 bases. Germline V gene sequence: CDR1 MNHEY, CDR2 SMNVEV (reference sequence). Trimming took 5 bases from V and 0 from J, leaving 16 bases between them. The CDR3 consists of 16 residues. CDR3 loop: CASSLSLGTPNYGYTF. The CDR3 DNA reads as TGTGCCAGCAGTCTGTCGCTTGGGACTCCTAACTATGGCTACACCTTC.

J is TRBJ2-5 and V is TRBV13; 8 nucleotides match TRBD1. The J call is doubtful: the DNA matches TRBJ2-7 better. The CDR3 is made up of 17 amino acids. The germline CDR1 and CDR2 sequences are PRHDT and FYEKMQ (reference sequence). CDR3 region: CASSSWTGRGQTYEQYF. The CDR3 nucleotides are TGTGCCAGCAGCTCCTGGACAGGGAGAGGGCAAACCTACGAGCAGTACTTC.

In nucleotides, the CDR3 is TGTGCCAGCAGAAGCGGGGGCGAGAGGGACGAGCAGTACTTC. This encodes CASRSGGERDEQYF. The chain is built from TRBV7-9 and TRBJ2-7; 8 bases align to TRBD2. The CDR3 is 14 residues long. Germline values: CDR1 SEHNR, CDR2 FQNEAQ (reference sequence). V dropped 6 bases and J dropped 5; count of bases not matched to a gene: 9.

The chain couples TRBV7-2 to TRBJ2-2; TRBD2 matches at 12 bases. Unmatched junction bases numbered 3, after V lost 3 bases and J lost 4 bases. The CDR3 runs to 16 residues. The germline CDR1 and CDR2 sequences are SGHTA and FQGNSA. CDR3 sequence: CASSFPGLAGTGELFF. CDR3 sequence (DNA): TGTGCCAGCAGCTTTCCGGGACTAGCGGGCACCGGGGAGCTGTTTTTT.

The chain links TRBV5-1 to TRBJ2-2; 16 positions match TRBD2. The length of the CDR3 is 18 residues. J was trimmed by 8 bases and V by 6 bases; bases with no gene match: 13. The V gene's germline CDR1 is SGHRS and CDR2 YFSETQ. For the CDR3, the DNA is TGCGCCAGCACCCCCTCCGGGACTAGCGGGGGGGCCCGTGGGGAGCTGTTTTTT. The encoded protein is CASTPSGTSGGARGELFF.

The chain joins TRBV4-1 to TRBJ1-1; 8 nucleotides match TRBD1. This CDR3 contains 16 residues. The trim removed 0 bases at V and 5 bases at J, leaving 8 bases unmatched. Germline CDR1 reads MGHRA; CDR2 reads YSYEKL. The CDR3 bases are TGCGCCAGCAGCCAAGAACCCCCAGGGGGCCGGACTGAAGCTTTCTTT. This encodes CASSQEPPGGRTEAFF.

This clone came up a few times. The V and J genes are TRBV6-6 and TRBJ1-2; 7 positions agree with TRBD1. The V gene's germline CDR1 is MNHNY and CDR2 SVGAGI (reference sequence). CDR3 length: 14 residues. Losses at the gene ends were 7 bases for V and 8 bases for J; bases not matched to a gene: 13. The CDR3: CASIQPQGGRGYTF. In DNA, the CDR3 is TGTGCCAGCATCCAACCCCAGGGGGGGAGGGGCTACACCTTC.

This clone was observed once. The genes are TRBV19 and TRBJ2-3, with 7 bases matching TRBD2. The CDR3 has 16 residues. Trimming cost V 4 bases and J 5 bases; bases outside gene matches: 12. The V gene's germline CDR1 is LNHDA and CDR2 SQIVND (reference sequence). The CDR3 DNA sequence: TGTGCCAGTAGTAACCTAGCGGAGTCAGAGAAAGATACGCAGTATTTT. Its translation is CASSNLAESEKDTQYF.

This chain uses TRBV27 with TRBJ1-1; TRBD1 agrees at 7 bases. The CDR3 has 16 residues. Trimming took 6 bases from V and 1 from J; bases not matched to a gene: 11. Germline values: CDR1 MNHEY, CDR2 SMNVEV (reference sequence). The CDR3 coding sequence is TGTGCCAGCAGCCATCGAAGGACAGGAGGGAACACTGAAGCTTTCTTT. Translated: CASSHRRTGGNTEAFF.